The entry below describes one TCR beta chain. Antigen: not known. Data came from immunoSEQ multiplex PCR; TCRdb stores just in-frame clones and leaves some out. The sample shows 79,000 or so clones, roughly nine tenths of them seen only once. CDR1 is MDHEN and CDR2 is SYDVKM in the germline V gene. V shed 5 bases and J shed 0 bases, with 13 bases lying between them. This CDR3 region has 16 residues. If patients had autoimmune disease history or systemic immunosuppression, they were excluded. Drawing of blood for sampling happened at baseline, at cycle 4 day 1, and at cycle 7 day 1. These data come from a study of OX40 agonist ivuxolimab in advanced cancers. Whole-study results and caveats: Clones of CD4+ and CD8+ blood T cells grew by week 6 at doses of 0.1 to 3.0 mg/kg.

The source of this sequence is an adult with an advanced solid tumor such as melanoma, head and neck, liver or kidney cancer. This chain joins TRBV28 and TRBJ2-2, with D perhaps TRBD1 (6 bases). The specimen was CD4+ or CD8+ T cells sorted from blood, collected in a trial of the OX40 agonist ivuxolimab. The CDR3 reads CASSSSGTPNTGELFF. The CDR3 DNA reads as TGTGCCAGCAGTAGCTCCGGGACACCGAACACCGGGGAGCTGTTTTTT.